One sample yielded the 29 T cell receptor beta chains listed below, sequenced in a study of T cells after yellow fever vaccination. A single record per CDR3 protein comes from TCRdb applying MiXCR to the 5' RACE reads. The sample consists of about 60,000 distinct CDR3 sequences, more than 5.5% of them appearing once. The source material was CD8+ T cells sorted from PBMCs, sampled on the day of the first yellow fever vaccination. These receptors all stem from a man aged 18-30 years who received the YFV17D yellow fever vaccine.

There are a few counts of this clonotype. The CDR3 reads CASSPRIATNEKLFF. In DNA form, the CDR3 reads TGCGCCAGCAGCCCACGGATTGCAACTAATGAAAAACTGTTTTTT. This rearrangement joins TRBV4-3 to TRBJ1-4; D remains ambiguous. Germline assignment: CDR1 LGHNA and CDR2 YSLEER. The CDR3 spans 15 residues. V was pared by 4 bases and J by 0 bases, with 9 bases between.

The table lists this clonotype with many counts. This chain uses TRBV9 with TRBJ2-3; 7 positions agree with TRBD2. Germline assignment: CDR1 SGDLS and CDR2 YYNGEE. J gave up 2 bases and V 0 bases, and 3 bases lay outside the gene matches. The CDR3 totals 15 residues. This chain's CDR3 is CASSVEGLPTDTQYF. CDR3 in DNA: TGTGCCAGCAGCGTAGAGGGACTACCCACAGATACGCAGTATTTT.

This clonotype was picked up many times. CDR3 loop: CSALGGGYEQFF. The CDR3 coding sequence is TGCAGTGCCCTCGGGGGTGGGTATGAGCAGTTCTTC. The V call is TRBV20-1, the J call TRBJ2-1, with a tentative D call TRBD2 (6 bases). The V end was cut by 6 bases, the J end by 8 bases, with 14 bases between. CDR1 and CDR2 (germline): DFQATT, SNEGSKA (reference sequence). The CDR3 length is 12 residues.

This clonotype was observed many times. V gene TRBV7-2 combines with J gene TRBJ2-3; TRBD2 agrees at 12 bases. Germline CDR1 is SGHTA and CDR2 is FQGNSA. V shed 7 bases and J 2 bases; nucleotides not matched to a gene: 4. CDR3 length: 15 residues. CDR3 protein: CASIWTSGVTDTQYF. The DNA for the CDR3 is TGTGCCAGCATCTGGACTAGCGGGGTCACAGATACGCAGTATTTT.

This clonotype was observed at least ten times. V and J are TRBV5-1 and TRBJ2-3; no reliable D call. Trimming stripped 1 base from V and 5 bases from J, with 5 bases between. The CDR3 totals 12 residues. Germline CDR1 and CDR2: SGHRS and YFSETQ. The CDR3 loop reads CASSLWGDTQYF. The DNA for the CDR3 is TGCGCCAGCAGCTTGTGGGGAGATACGCAGTATTTT.

This clonotype was recorded a few times. The chain is built from TRBV6-1 and TRBJ1-2; D not resolved. Germline lookup yields CDR1 MNHNS and CDR2 SASEGT. Trimming removed 5 bases from V and 8 bases from J, with 18 bases in between. The CDR3 covers 14 residues. CDR3 region: CASSRDPTGYGYTF. The CDR3 bases are TGTGCCAGCAGTCGGGATCCTACCGGCTACGGCTACACCTTC.

This clonotype occurred many times. The chain combines TRBV10-3 with TRBJ1-1, with D possibly TRBD1 on 5 matching bases. Trimming pared 3 bases from V and 4 bases from J, leaving 12 bases between. The CDR3 spans 14 residues. Germline V lookup: CDR1 ENHRY, CDR2 SYGVKD. This CDR3 reads CAISDQEGSTEAFF. The DNA for the CDR3 is TGTGCCATCAGTGATCAGGAGGGGTCCACTGAAGCTTTCTTT.

This clonotype has more than one count but fewer than ten. The CDR3 DNA follows: TGTGCCAGCAGCGGATCCGGGGCTAGCGGGTGGAACACCGGGGAGCTGTTTTTT. As protein: CASSGSGASGWNTGELFF. The chain has TRBV5-4 and TRBJ2-2, with TRBD2 matching over 8 bases. The ends lost 4 bases at V and 1 base at J; junction bases unmatched: 12. This CDR3 spans 18 amino acids. CDR1 is SGHNT, CDR2 YYREEE, per germline (reference sequence).

The chain combines TRBV12-3 or TRBV12-4 with TRBJ1-5, with 8 bases lining up with TRBD1. The CDR3 runs 14 residues. V gave up 4 bases and J gave up 7 bases; unmatched junction bases: 6. For the CDR3, the DNA is TGTGCCAGCAGTTGGGGACAGGTCGGCCAGCCCCAGCATTTT. This translates into CASSWGQVGQPQHF.

The chain links TRBV11-1 to TRBJ2-4; 8 bases match TRBD1. The CDR3 is 18 amino acids. Trimming at V came to 5 bases and at J to 2 bases, leaving 14 bases not matched to a gene. The germline CDR1 and CDR2 sequences are SGHAT and FQDESV (reference sequence). The CDR3 here is CASSPGQGAALTKNIQYF. CDR3 sequence (DNA): TGTGCCAGCAGCCCAGGGCAGGGGGCGGCCCTAACCAAAAACATTCAGTACTTC.

In its sample, this clonotype was seen many times. CDR3: CATSDGSGTASSYNEQFF. The CDR3 bases are TGTGCCACCAGTGATGGGTCCGGGACAGCGAGCTCCTACAATGAGCAGTTCTTC. The rearrangement joins TRBV24-1 to TRBJ2-1; 7 bases are shared with TRBD1. CDR1 is KGHDR and CDR2 is SFDVKD in the germline V gene. The CDR3 is 18 amino acids. V was clipped by 3 bases and J by 0 bases; unmatched bases: 10.

This clonotype was recorded many times. The gene calls are TRBV19 and TRBJ2-7; 7 nucleotides agree with TRBD1. CDR1 and CDR2 (germline): LNHDA, SQIVND (reference sequence). Germline trimming cut 4 bases from V and 6 bases from J; bases unmatched to any gene: 6. This CDR3 is built from 13 residues. In DNA, the CDR3 is TGTGCCAGTAGTACTCGACAGGGTCGCGAGCAGTACTTC. It translates to CASSTRQGREQYF.

This clonotype was observed a handful of times. The rearrangement links TRBV4-2 to TRBJ2-5, with D unclear. This CDR3 has 14 residues. Trimming stripped 0 bases from V and 0 bases from J, with 5 bases between. Germline CDR1 reads LGHNA; CDR2 reads YNFKEQ. The CDR3 spells CASSQESNQETQYF. The CDR3, as DNA: TGTGCCAGCAGCCAAGAGTCCAACCAAGAGACCCAGTACTTC.

This clonotype has at least ten counts. This sequence joins TRBV6-4 and TRBJ1-5, with 9 bases aligning to TRBD1. Germline V CDR1 and CDR2: MRHNA, SNTAGT. This CDR3 region has 15 residues. The V and J ends lost 3 bases and 6 bases, in that order; junction bases with no gene match: 6. The CDR3 reads CASSETTGGGQPQHF. The DNA for the CDR3 is TGTGCCAGCAGTGAGACCACAGGGGGCGGTCAGCCCCAGCATTTT.

CDR3 in DNA: TGTGCCAGCAGCATTAGCGGGGGCCCGCAGTATTTT. Its translation is CASSISGGPQYF. The chain couples TRBV7-9 to TRBJ2-3; 9 bases line up with TRBD2. The CDR3 extends over 12 amino acids. With V trimmed by 5 bases and J by 10 bases, 4 bases remained unmatched. The germline V gene encodes CDR1 SEHNR and CDR2 FQNEAQ (reference sequence).

The chain combines TRBV7-9 with TRBJ2-7; 8 bases agree with TRBD1. From germline, CDR1 is SEHNR and CDR2 FQNEAQ (reference sequence). There are 17 residues in the CDR3. V dropped 5 bases and J dropped 5; count of bases not matched to a gene: 17. The CDR3 nucleotides read TGTGCCAGCAGCCAAGTCTGGGGGGACAGGCACTTGGACGAGCAGTACTTC. Its translation is CASSQVWGDRHLDEQYF.

Many counts were recorded for this clonotype. The chain links TRBV2 to TRBJ1-4, with no clear D. Trimming took 3 bases from V and 8 from J, leaving 10 bases between them. Per germline, CDR1 SNHLY and CDR2 FYNNEI. CDR3 length: 13 amino acids. The CDR3 region has the DNA TGTGCCAGCAGTGAGGGCTCTAGCGAAAAACTGTTTTTT. As protein: CASSEGSSEKLFF.

This clonotype was detected ten times or more. The gene calls are TRBV6-1 and TRBJ2-1; 13 bases fit TRBD2. Germline trimming cut 5 bases from V and 8 bases from J; bases unmatched to any gene: 6. This CDR3 has 15 residues. Looked up from germline, CDR1 is MNHNS and CDR2 is SASEGT. This CDR3 reads CASSQTSGGAYEQFF. CDR3 DNA: TGTGCCAGCAGTCAAACTAGCGGGGGGGCTTATGAGCAGTTCTTC.

This clonotype turned up a few times. The chain joins TRBV6-5 to TRBJ2-2, with D tentatively TRBD2 (6 bases). The CDR3 runs to 15 residues. V was pared by 0 bases and J by 3 bases, with 8 bases between. Germline CDR1 and CDR2: MNHEY and SVGAGI. The CDR3 DNA reads TGTGCCAGCAGTTACTCCAGGGAGGACACCGGGGAGCTGTTTTTT. It specifies CASSYSREDTGELFF.

This clonotype was detected many times. This chain connects TRBV7-9 to TRBJ2-2, with a weak D call TRBD1 (6 bases). Trimming pared 4 bases from V and 6 bases from J, leaving 15 bases between. Germline lookup yields CDR1 SEHNR and CDR2 FQNEAQ (reference sequence). This CDR3 comprises 15 residues. The CDR3 coding sequence is TGTGCCAGCAGCTCCCCTCAGGACAGATCCGGGGAGCTGTTTTTT. Residues: CASSSPQDRSGELFF.

A few counts support this clonotype. The gene calls are TRBV11-2 and TRBJ1-3; D is uncertain. Germline lookup yields CDR1 SGHAT and CDR2 FQNNGV. The V end lost 2 bases, the J end lost 0 bases, and 11 bases lay between the germline ends. The CDR3 is 16 amino acids. The CDR3 DNA follows: TGTGCCAGCAGCTTACACCGCTGGAGCTCTGGAAACACCATATATTTT. Its protein is CASSLHRWSSGNTIYF.

This chain joins TRBV6-2 or TRBV6-3 and TRBJ2-1; D might be TRBD1 (6 bases). V was trimmed by 6 bases and J by 7 bases, leaving 19 bases between them. The CDR3 extends over 15 amino acids. Germline V gives CDR1 MNHEY, CDR2 SVGEGT. The CDR3 loop is CASSDRPPGVNEQFF. The CDR3 bases are TGTGCCAGCAGCGACAGGCCCCCCGGGGTGAATGAGCAGTTCTTC.

As for this clonotype: A much larger clone lies one base from this, so it may be a read error. The chain couples TRBV20-1 to TRBJ2-7; perhaps TRBD2 as D (6 bases). The CDR3 is 12 amino acids. Germline CDR1 DFQATT, CDR2 SNEGSKA (reference sequence). CDR3 DNA: TGCAGTTCTAGCGACAGTACCTACGAGCAGTACGTC. Translation: CSSSDSTYEQYV.

This clonotype has at least ten counts. V is TRBV27 and J is TRBJ1-5; D not resolved. CDR1 and CDR2 from the germline V gene are MNHEY and SMNVEV (reference sequence). The CDR3 spans 14 residues. V dropped 6 bases and J dropped 6 bases, with 15 bases sitting between them. The CDR3 protein is CASRSQDPLQPQHF. For the CDR3, the DNA is TGTGCCAGCAGATCTCAGGACCCCCTTCAGCCCCAGCATTTT.

CDR3 residues: CASSLRRVDTEAFF. The CDR3 bases are TGTGCCAGCAGCTTACGTAGGGTTGACACTGAAGCTTTCTTT. V gene TRBV7-9 combines with J gene TRBJ1-1; D not certain. Germline V gene sequence: CDR1 SEHNR, CDR2 FQNEAQ (reference sequence). Trimming took off 2 bases at V and 3 bases at J, with 10 bases between the two ends. The CDR3 spans 14 residues.

In this sample, this clonotype turned up many times. The V gene is TRBV5-1, the J gene TRBJ2-7; maybe TRBD2 (6 bases). V was shortened by 0 bases and J by 2 bases, with 15 bases between the two germline ends. This CDR3 comprises 16 residues. Germline V gene data show CDR1 as SGHRS and CDR2 as YFSETQ. The CDR3 is CASSLAGLEPTYEQYF. The CDR3 nucleotides read TGCGCCAGCAGCTTGGCGGGACTCGAACCTACCTACGAGCAGTACTTC.

Many counts were recorded for this clonotype. The chain has TRBV3-1 and TRBJ2-6; D may correspond to TRBD1 or TRBD2 (5 bases each). V dropped 4 bases and J dropped 2 bases, with 24 bases sitting between them. The CDR3 sequence is 20 residues long. Germline V CDR1 and CDR2: LGHDT, YNNKEL (reference sequence). CDR3 nucleotide sequence: TGTGCCAGCAGCCCATATGCCGGGACCCTCGTAGGCGCTGGGGCCAACGTCCTGACTTTC. Translation gives CASSPYAGTLVGAGANVLTF.

The table lists this clonotype with a few counts. The rearrangement uses TRBV27 and TRBJ2-6; D is tentatively TRBD1 or TRBD2 (5 bases each). Germline CDR1 is MNHEY and CDR2 is SMNVEV (reference sequence). The V and J ends lost 7 bases and 0 bases respectively, with 19 bases between them. The CDR3 is made up of 18 amino acids. The CDR3 nucleotides read TGTGCCAGCACCCAGTGGGGACGTCCGAGCTCTGGGGCCAACGTCCTGACTTTC. This encodes CASTQWGRPSSGANVLTF. Full variable domain (missing parts from reference TRBV27 and TRBJ2-6): EAQVTQNPRYLITVTGKKLTVTCSQNMNHEYMSWYRQDPGLGLRQIYYSMNVEVTDKGDVPEGYKVSRKEKRNFPLILESPSPNQTSLYFCASTQWGRPSSGANVLTFGAGSRLTVL.

This clonotype was counted a few times. The chain is built from TRBV4-1 and TRBJ1-2; a possible D gene is TRBD1 (5 bases). CDR1 MGHRA and CDR2 YSYEKL come from the germline V gene. The CDR3 spans 16 residues. V was cut by 0 bases and J by 0 bases, with 11 bases left in between. As DNA, the CDR3 is TGCGCCAGCAGCCAAGAAGTGACAGTAGCTAACTATGGCTACACCTTC. Protein: CASSQEVTVANYGYTF.